These T cell receptor beta chains were read from a single sample in a study of blood T cell repertoires in COVID-19. Libraries were prepared by immunoSEQ multiplex PCR; TCRdb keeps only in-frame clonotypes and omits some of them. The sample includes approximately 70,000 clones, 88% of them seen just once. The sample comprised peripheral blood. Source of these receptors: a human donor in a cohort sampled during active COVID-19. The CDR3 runs from the conserved cysteine through the conserved F or W. D genes are given only for firm matches. Clone size, where shown, is once, few, many, or a class for clones that have expanded.

NA	TRBJ2-7	TRBD1	TRBV5-4	13	TGTGCCAGCAGCTTGACAGGGGCCTACGAGCAGTACTTC	CASSLTGAYEQYF
NA	TRBJ1-2	TRBD1	TRBV7-9	18	TGTGCCAGCAGCCAAACGCCCTCCGGGACAGGGTCAAGTAGCGGCTACACCTTC	CASSQTPSGTGSSSGYTF
NA	TRBJ1-1	NA	TRBV5-1	16	TGCGCCAGCAGCTTGGCTGCGGGGGCGGTGAACACTGAAGCTTTCTTT	CASSLAAGAVNTEAFF
NA	TRBJ2-1	TRBD2	TRBV28	16	TGTGCCAGCAGCCCCCGGGGAGGGAAATCCTACAATGAGCAGTTCTTC	CASSPRGGKSYNEQFF
few	TRBJ1-5	TRBD1	TRBV24-1	16	TGTGCCACCAGTGACCCGGGACAGGATAGCAATCAGCCCCAGCATTTT	CATSDPGQDSNQPQHF
once	TRBJ2-3	TRBD2	TRBV27	14	TGTGCCAGCAGTTTGTTTGGGGAGGGAGATACGCAGTATTTT	CASSLFGEGDTQYF
NA	TRBJ2-3	NA	TRBV2	15	TGTGCCAGCAGTGAATGGGCTACGCCAACAGATACGCAGTATTTT	CASSEWATPTDTQYF
NA	TRBJ1-2	TRBD1	TRBV3-1/TRBV3-2	14	TGTGCCAGCAGCCAAGTCCTTGGACAGGGGGGATGCACCTTC	CASSQVLGQGGCTF
few	TRBJ2-1	TRBD2	TRBV6-2/TRBV6-3	15	TGTGCCAGCAGTTCTCCTAGCGGGGTTCCTAATGAGCAGTTCTTC	CASSSPSGVPNEQFF
NA	TRBJ1-1	NA	TRBV5-1	16	TGCGCCAGCAGCTCCCAGGGGTTGTCGGGGAACACTGAAGCTTTCTTT	CASSSQGLSGNTEAFF
NA	TRBJ2-7	NA	TRBV4-1	17	TGCGCCAGCAGCCAAGATCACGGAAGGAGGTCCTCCTACGAGCAGTACTTC	CASSQDHGRRSSYEQYF
NA	TRBJ2-3	TRBD1	TRBV27	15	TGTGCCAGCAGTTCCCCGGGACAGGGTACAGATACGCAGTATTTT	CASSSPGQGTDTQYF
NA	TRBJ1-5	TRBD1	TRBV6-5	15	TGTGCCAGTGTTGGGACAGGGGTGGGCAATCAGCCCCAGCATTTT	CASVGTGVGNQPQHF
NA	TRBJ1-2	NA	TRBV27	13	TGTGCCAGCAGGGGGGGGGACCCTTATGGCTACACCTTC	CASRGGDPYGYTF
NA	TRBJ2-5	NA	TRBV5-1	14	TGCGCCAGCAGCCCTGGACAGAGCAGGGCGGCCCAGTACTTC	CASSPGQSRAAQYF
NA	TRBJ2-3	TRBD2	TRBV7-8	16	TGTGCCAGCAGCTTTGACACCGGACTAGCGGGGGTTGTGCAGTATTTT	CASSFDTGLAGVVQYF
NA	TRBJ2-4	NA	TRBV3-1/TRBV3-2	16	TGTGCCAGCAGCCAAGTATTGGGGCGGGACAAAAACATTCAGTACTTC	CASSQVLGRDKNIQYF
NA	TRBJ2-7	TRBD1	TRBV11-3	20	TGTGCCAGCAGCGTAAACAGGGGTACCGCCGGGACGCGTAGCTCCTACGAGCAGTACTTC	CASSVNRGTAGTRSSYEQYF
NA	TRBJ2-1	TRBD2	TRBV7-3	15	TGTGCCAGCAGCCTGACTAGCGGGATTTACAATGAGCAGTTCTTC	CASSLTSGIYNEQFF
NA	TRBJ2-1	NA	TRBV9	16	TGTGCCAGCAGCTCCACCCGACTGGGTTTTTACAATGAGCAGTTCTTC	CASSSTRLGFYNEQFF
NA	TRBJ2-1	TRBD2	TRBV4-1	17	TGCGCCAGCAGCCAAGTTTTAGCGGGTTCAGGCTACAATGAGCAGTTCTTC	CASSQVLAGSGYNEQFF
NA	TRBJ2-1	NA	TRBV7-3	13	TGTGCCAGCAACCCCTCGGGGGGCGGTGAGCAGTTCTTC	CASNPSGGGEQFF
NA	TRBJ2-1	TRBD2	TRBV5-8	17	TGTGCCAGCAGCTCCCCCCAGACTAGCGGGGGGGCCAGTGAGCAGTTCTTC	CASSSPQTSGGASEQFF
NA	TRBJ2-1	TRBD2	TRBV4-1	15	TGCGCCAGCAGTCAAGGACTAGCGGGGGGGCGTGAGCAGTTCTTC	CASSQGLAGGREQFF
NA	TRBJ1-2	TRBD1	TRBV3-1/TRBV3-2	16	TGTGCCAGCAGCCAAGACATAGGGGGCTCGGGCTATGGCTACACCTTC	CASSQDIGGSGYGYTF
NA	TRBJ1-1	NA	TRBV27	12	TGTGCCAGCTACAGGGCTCACACTGAAGCTTTCTTT	CASYRAHTEAFF
NA	TRBJ1-5	NA	TRBV19	14	TGTGCCAGTAGTACCAAGGGACTTAATCAGCCCCAGCATTTT	CASSTKGLNQPQHF
NA	TRBJ2-5	TRBD2	TRBV5-1	17	TGCGCCAGCAGCTTCCATCCTAGCGGGTATCGCCAAGAGACCCAGTACTTC	CASSFHPSGYRQETQYF
NA	TRBJ2-1	NA	TRBV7-6	13	TGTGCCAGCAGCTTAGGGGCCACTTCCCCGTCCTTCTTC	CASSLGATSPSFF
NA	TRBJ1-4	TRBD1	TRBV5-1	18	TGCGCCAGCAGCCTCCGCGGGGACAGGGGGCTCTTTAATGAAAAACTGTTTTTT	CASSLRGDRGLFNEKLFF
NA	TRBJ1-3	NA	TRBV6-1	14	TGTGCCAGCAGTGAAGTGCAGGCACGAAACACCATATATTTT	CASSEVQARNTIYF
NA	TRBJ2-3	NA	TRBV11-3	14	TGTGCCAGCAGTCGGGAGAAGGGCGCAGATACGCAGTATTTT	CASSREKGADTQYF
once	TRBJ2-1	TRBD2	TRBV6-2/TRBV6-3	16	TGTGCCAGCAGCCCTAGAGGGCGGGAGAACTACAATGAGCAGTTCTTC	CASSPRGRENYNEQFF
once	TRBJ2-1	TRBD2	TRBV6-6	15	TGTGCCAGCAGTTACGGGGCTAGCGGATACAATGAGCAGTTCTTC	CASSYGASGYNEQFF
NA	TRBJ1-3	NA	TRBV15	16	TGTGCCACCAGCAGAGATTGGGGGGGTCCTGGAAACACCATATATTTT	CATSRDWGGPGNTIYF
NA	TRBJ2-5	NA	TRBV2	16	TGTGCCAGCGGTGAGGACAAGGGGGTTAGGTCGGAGACCCAGTACTTC	CASGEDKGVRSETQYF
NA	TRBJ2-2	TRBD2	TRBV5-1	16	TGCGCCAGCTATTTTTTCGCGGGAGGTCGAACCGGGGAGCTGTTTTTT	CASYFFAGGRTGELFF
NA	TRBJ1-5	NA	TRBV5-5	15	TGTGCCAGCAGCTTGTCCCCGGGGGGGAATCAGCCCCAGCATTTT	CASSLSPGGNQPQHF
NA	TRBJ2-7	TRBD1	TRBV6-5	13	TGTGCCAGTGGGGGGCAGGGGGCAGGAGAGCAGTACTTC	CASGGQGAGEQYF
NA	TRBJ1-4	NA	TRBV3-1/TRBV3-2	16	TGTGCCAGCAGCCAAGCTGGGAGGAGGACTAATGAAAAACTGTTTTTT	CASSQAGRRTNEKLFF
NA	TRBJ2-5	NA	TRBV2	14	TGTGCCAGCAGACTAAGACAGGTCCAAGAGACCCAGTACTTC	CASRLRQVQETQYF
few	TRBJ1-5	NA	TRBV28	14	TGTGCCAGCAGTCCCCTAAGGGGTTATCAGCCCCAGCATTTT	CASSPLRGYQPQHF
NA	TRBJ2-1	TRBD2	TRBV4-2	16	TGTGCCAGCAGCCAACGGGCGGGGGGAGGTGGCAATGAGCAGTTCTTC	CASSQRAGGGGNEQFF
NA	TRBJ2-7	NA	TRBV5-6	11	TGTGCCAGCAGCTCCGACCAGGGCGCGTACTTC	CASSSDQGAYF
NA	TRBJ2-3	TRBD2	TRBV7-2	16	TGTGCCAGCAGCTTACGCCGGCGGGGGGGCACAGATACGCAGTATTTT	CASSLRRRGGTDTQYF
NA	TRBJ1-2	NA	TRBV5-1	13	TGCGCCAGCAGCTTAACAGGGAGCTATGGCTACACCTTC	CASSLTGSYGYTF
NA	TRBJ1-1	NA	TRBV6-5	14	TGTGCCAGCAGTTACCCCGACAGGAACACTGAAGCTTTCTTT	CASSYPDRNTEAFF
NA	TRBJ2-3	TRBD2	TRBV15	21	TGTGCCACCAGCGCCGGCAAAACGGGACTAGCGGGAGGCCTTAGCACAGATACGCAGTATTTT	CATSAGKTGLAGGLSTDTQYF
NA	TRBJ1-1	NA	TRBV5-4	14	TGTGCCAGCAGCTTGGCCGGGAAGAACACTGAAGCTTTCTTT	CASSLAGKNTEAFF
NA	TRBJ2-3	NA	TRBV9	14	TGTGCCAGCAGCGTACAATCGGGCACAGATACGCAGTATTTT	CASSVQSGTDTQYF
NA	TRBJ2-7	TRBD2	TRBV5-4	16	TGTGCCAGCAGCGCGGGACTAGCGGGAGTCTCCTACGAGCAGTACTTC	CASSAGLAGVSYEQYF
NA	TRBJ2-5	NA	TRBV10-1	13	TGCGCCAGCAGTGGTGGACTGCAAGAGACCCAGTACTTC	CASSGGLQETQYF
NA	TRBJ2-2	TRBD1	TRBV10-1	14	TGCGCCAGCAGTGGGACAGGGTTAACCGGGGAGCTGTTTTTT	CASSGTGLTGELFF
NA	TRBJ1-6	TRBD1	TRBV4-3	16	TGCGCCAGCAGCGGCAACAGGGGAAGGGGTAATTCACCCCTCCACTTT	CASSGNRGRGNSPLHF
NA	TRBJ2-3	TRBD2	TRBV6-1	19	TGTGCCAGCAGTGAACGGGTGGCTAGCGGGGGTTCTAGCACAGATACGCAGTATTTT	CASSERVASGGSSTDTQYF